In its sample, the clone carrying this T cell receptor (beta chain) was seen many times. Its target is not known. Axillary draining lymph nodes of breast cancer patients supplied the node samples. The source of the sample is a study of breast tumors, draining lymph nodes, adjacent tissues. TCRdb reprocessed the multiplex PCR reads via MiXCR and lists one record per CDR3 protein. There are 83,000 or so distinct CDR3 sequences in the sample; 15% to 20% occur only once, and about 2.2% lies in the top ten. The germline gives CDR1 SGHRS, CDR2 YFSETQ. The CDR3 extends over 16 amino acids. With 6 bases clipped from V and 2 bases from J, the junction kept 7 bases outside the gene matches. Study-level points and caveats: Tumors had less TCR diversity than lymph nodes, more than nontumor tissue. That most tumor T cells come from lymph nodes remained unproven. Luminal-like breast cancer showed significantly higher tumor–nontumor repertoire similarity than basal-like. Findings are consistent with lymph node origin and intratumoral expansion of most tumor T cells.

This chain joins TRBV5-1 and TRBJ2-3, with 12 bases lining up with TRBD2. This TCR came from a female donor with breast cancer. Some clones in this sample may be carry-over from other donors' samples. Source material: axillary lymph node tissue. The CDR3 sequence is CASTAWTSGTTDTQYF. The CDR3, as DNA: TGCGCCAGCACCGCCTGGACTAGCGGGACCACAGATACGCAGTATTTT.